This entry concerns a single T cell receptor beta chain. The record originates from a study of blood T cell repertoires in COVID-19. Across the whole study: From the United States, Italy and Spain came samples of acute and convalescent COVID-19.

Some clones are missing from TCRdb's copy, which holds only in-frame ones; the method was immunoSEQ multiplex PCR. The sample holds 100,000 or so clones, approximately 80% seen once. V was trimmed by 0 bases and J by 3 bases, leaving 14 bases between them. Germline V gene data show CDR1 as MNHEY and CDR2 as SVGEGT. The CDR3 length is 17 residues. The sequence was obtained from a man older than 75 with acute or convalescent COVID-19. The source material was peripheral blood. The genes are TRBV6-2 or TRBV6-3 and TRBJ1-4, with D maybe TRBD1 (6 bases). CDR3 sequence reads: CASSYSFPTGSNEKLFF. The CDR3 DNA is TGTGCCAGCAGTTACTCGTTCCCGACAGGATCTAATGAAAAACTGTTTTTT.